The rows below give T cell receptor beta chains drawn from one sample of a study of T cell therapy after organ transplantation. Which antigens these TCRs recognize remains unknown. Repertoires were generated with immunoSEQ multiplex PCR, while TCRdb's copy carries only in-frame clones and drops some. Of 3,000 to 3,500 clones listed, 60% to 80% are singletons. Here the sequenced sample was CD8+ T cells from blood, taken after autologous CMV-specific T cell therapy. Receptors were obtained from a human patient who had received a solid organ transplant and had CMV disease. Some T cells may be provided by the graft donor. Each CDR3 is given with its conserved first and last residue. A D gene is named only where the DNA matches it firmly. Rows give clone size only sometimes, using once, few, many, or a class for an expanded clone.

>-|15|TRBJ2-7|-|TRBV7-6
TGTGCCAGCAGCCAGGATCAGACCTCTTGGGGCGAGCAGTACTTC
CASSQDQTSWGEQYF
>-|17|TRBJ2-6|-|TRBV15
TGTGCCACCAGCACCCAGGACGGTTACTCTGGGGCCAACGTCCTGACTTTC
CATSTQDGYSGANVLTF
>TRBD2|16|TRBJ2-5|-|TRBV18
TGTGCCAGCTCAGACACTAGCGGGAGGGCCGAGGAGACCCAGTACTTC
CASSDTSGRAEETQYF
>-|13|TRBJ2-2|medium-sized|TRBV7-9
TGTGCCAGCAGCTCAGGAGGGATCGGGGAGCTGTTTTTT
CASSSGGIGELFF
>-|15|TRBJ2-5|once|TRBV4-1
TGCGCCAGCAGCCAAGATGGGGAGCTCCAAGAGACCCAGTACTTC
CASSQDGELQETQYF
>TRBD1|12|TRBJ1-1|-|TRBV11-2
TGTGCCAGCAGCTCGGGACAGCAATTGTCTTTCTTT
CASSSGQQLSFF
>-|13|TRBJ2-5|-|TRBV9
TGTGCCAGCACCCCTGGGGGTGGCAAGACCCAGTACTTC
CASTPGGGKTQYF
>-|13|TRBJ1-5|once|TRBV30
TGTGCCTGGAGTCAAACCTTTAATCAGCCCCAGCATTTT
CAWSQTFNQPQHF
>-|14|TRBJ2-2|-|TRBV6-5
TGTGCCAGCAGCCTCTGGCCGGGCACCGGGGAGCTGTTTTTT
CASSLWPGTGELFF
>TRBD2|17|TRBJ2-3|-|TRBV15
TGTGCCACCAGCAGCCACCTAGCGGGAGTGGGCACAGATACGCAGTATTTT
CATSSHLAGVGTDTQYF
>-|13|TRBJ2-7|-|TRBV28
TGTGCCAGCAGTTTAAGGGGGGGGTACGAGCAGTACTTC
CASSLRGGYEQYF
>-|16|TRBJ2-2|-|TRBV18
TGTGCCAGCACAAACCCAACCCCCCCGAACACCGGGGAGCTGTTTTTT
CASTNPTPPNTGELFF
>TRBD1|15|TRBJ2-2|-|TRBV28
TGTGCCAGCAGTCAAGGCCTAAACAGGGGTGAGGAGCTGTTTTTT
CASSQGLNRGEELFF
>-|13|TRBJ2-7|-|TRBV7-2
TGTGCCAGCAGCTTATTCAGATCCTACGAGCAGTACTTC
CASSLFRSYEQYF
>TRBD2|13|TRBJ2-5|-|TRBV9
TGTGCCAGCAGCGAAGAGCCGGGAGGGACCCAGTACTTC
CASSEEPGGTQYF
>-|13|TRBJ2-1|few|TRBV7-3
TGTGCCAGCGGTGCGGACTCCTACAATGAGCAGTTCTTC
CASGADSYNEQFF
>-|13|TRBJ2-1|-|TRBV5-6
TGTGCCAGCAGCTTCTCAGGGGGGAATGAGCAGTTCTTC
CASSFSGGNEQFF
>-|13|TRBJ2-2|-|TRBV6-5
TGTGCCAGCAGGAGCCGTCCGTTCGGGGAGCTGTTTTTT
CASRSRPFGELFF
>-|19|TRBJ2-1|-|TRBV7-9
TGTGCCAGCAGCCCCCGTTTCCTGTCTGACGGGGCTAGCTACAATGAGCAGTTCTTC
CASSPRFLSDGASYNEQFF
>-|16|TRBJ1-5|few|TRBV10-3
TGTGCCATCAGTGAGGCGGGGGCCGGGGGCAATCAGCCCCAGCATTTT
CAISEAGAGGNQPQHF
>-|11|TRBJ2-5|-|TRBV27
TGTGCCAGCAGTTCGGGGGAGACCCAGTACTTC
CASSSGETQYF
>-|15|TRBJ2-5|-|TRBV21-1
TGTGCCAGCAGCAAAGCCCCGACTAGCGTAGAGACCCAGTACTTC
CASSKAPTSVETQYF
>TRBD1|18|TRBJ2-1|-|TRBV5-1
TGCGCCAGCAGCTTGGGGACAGGGGCGGGTGGATATCGATATGAGCAGTTCTTC
CASSLGTGAGGYRYEQFF
>-|13|TRBJ1-3|-|TRBV30
TGTGCCTGGACGGACCACTCTGGAAACACCATATATTTT
CAWTDHSGNTIYF
>-|15|TRBJ2-7|-|TRBV7-9
TGTGCCAGCAGCACGACTACTAGGAGCTCCTACGAGCAGTACTTC
CASSTTTRSSYEQYF
>-|16|TRBJ2-7|-|TRBV5-4
TGTGCCAGCAGCTTGGCCGGGCCCAGTTCCTCCTACGAGCAGTACTTC
CASSLAGPSSSYEQYF
>-|17|TRBJ2-1|-|TRBV4-1
TGCGCCAGCAGCCAAGATCGGTCCCTGACATATCTAGATGAGCAGTTCTTC
CASSQDRSLTYLDEQFF
>-|12|TRBJ2-2|once|TRBV6-1
TGTGCCAGCAAGCGGACGTACGGGGAGCTGTTTTTT
CASKRTYGELFF
>-|13|TRBJ1-1|-|TRBV6-5
TGTGCCAGCAGCTTGGACGGAATTACTGAAGCTTTCTTT
CASSLDGITEAFF
>-|13|TRBJ2-2|-|TRBV6-1
TGTGCCACCTGGAGGGGGGGAACCGGGGAGCTGTTTTTT
CATWRGGTGELFF
>-|16|TRBJ2-5|-|TRBV7-9
TGTGCCAGCAGCCAAGCGCCGGGAATCCACCAAGAGACCCAGTACTTC
CASSQAPGIHQETQYF
>-|11|TRBJ1-2|-|TRBV11-2
TGTGCCAGCAGCTTATACAGTGGCTACACCTTC
CASSLYSGYTF
>-|15|TRBJ2-7|-|TRBV9
TGTGCCAGCAGCGCAGAAGGCACAAGCTCCTACGAGCAGTACTTC
CASSAEGTSSYEQYF
>TRBD2|15|TRBJ2-2|few|TRBV15
TGTGCCACCAGCAAGGGACTAGCGGACACCGGGGAGCTGTTTTTT
CATSKGLADTGELFF
>-|17|TRBJ2-7|-|TRBV11-2
TGTGCCAGCAGCCCGATCCGGGGCAGGGCTAGATCCTACGAGCAGTACTTC
CASSPIRGRARSYEQYF
>-|12|TRBJ1-1|once|TRBV6-6
TGTGCCAGCAGTCCCGGGCAGGGTGAAGCTTTCTTT
CASSPGQGEAFF
>-|13|TRBJ2-3|few|TRBV6-5
TGTGCCAGCAATAACGCGGACACAGATACGCAGTATTTT
CASNNADTDTQYF
>-|15|TRBJ1-2|-|TRBV5-1
TGCGCCAGCTGGGATCCCGGGCTGCTAGGCTATGGCTACACCTTC
CASWDPGLLGYGYTF
>-|16|TRBJ2-5|-|TRBV5-5
TGTGCCAGCAGCTTGGTTCCTACAGGGAGCGGGGAGACCCAGTACTTC
CASSLVPTGSGETQYF
>-|15|TRBJ2-5|-|TRBV5-4
TGTGCCAGCAGCCCCGGGGACGGAGGCCAAGAGACCCAGTACTTC
CASSPGDGGQETQYF
>TRBD1|17|TRBJ2-1|-|TRBV25-1
TGTGCCAGCAGTGAACTTTCCCCGGGACAGGGGGCAAGTGAGCAGTTCTTC
CASSELSPGQGASEQFF
>-|14|TRBJ2-5|-|TRBV27
TGTGCCAGCAGTTTATGGAGGGAAAGGGAGACCCAGTACTTC
CASSLWRERETQYF
>-|15|TRBJ2-1|-|TRBV11-2
TGTGCCAGCAGCTTAGCGGCGTCCGCTTACAATGAGCAGTTCTTC
CASSLAASAYNEQFF
>TRBD2|16|TRBJ2-3|-|TRBV4-3
TGCGCCAGCAGCCAAGAGACTAGCGGGAATGCAGATACGCAGTATTTT
CASSQETSGNADTQYF
>-|12|TRBJ2-7|-|TRBV7-8
TGTGCCAGCAGTTATAGGGACTACGAGCAGTACTTC
CASSYRDYEQYF
>-|15|TRBJ1-1|-|TRBV5-8
TGTGCCAGCAGCTTGGAATTCTCCGGCTACACTGAAGCTTTCTTT
CASSLEFSGYTEAFF
>TRBD2|16|TRBJ2-1|-|TRBV29-1
TGCAGCGTAGCAGACTACGGTGGCGGGAGTAAGGATGAGCAGTTCTTC
CSVADYGGGSKDEQFF
>TRBD2|14|TRBJ2-2|-|TRBV7-8
TGTGCCGGAACCGGGACTACGAACACCGGGGAGCTGTTTTTT
CAGTGTTNTGELFF
>TRBD1|13|TRBJ1-2|-|TRBV9
TGTGCCAGCAGCCCAGGGACAGGGAATGGCTACACCTTC
CASSPGTGNGYTF
>-|16|TRBJ1-2|hyperexpanded|TRBV9
TGTGCCAGCAGCCCACTAGGGGGGGAGGAGAACTATGGCTACACCTTC
CASSPLGGEENYGYTF
>TRBD1|16|TRBJ2-5|-|TRBV27
TGTGCCAGCAGTTCCCGACAGGGCCCTGGCGGCGTGGCCCAGTACTTC
CASSSRQGPGGVAQYF
>TRBD2|14|TRBJ2-1|once|TRBV4-1
TGCGCCAGCAAGGGGACGGGAGGAGGTAATGAGCAGTTCTTC
CASKGTGGGNEQFF